These 5 T cell receptor beta chains came from one sample sequenced in a study of T cell responses to AZD1222 COVID-19 vaccine. The protocol was immunoSEQ multiplex PCR, while the TCRdb copy is restricted to in-frame clones and leaves out a portion. The data show approximately 100,000 clones, around nine tenths seen once. The specimen was peripheral blood, collected on day 0 of AZD1222 vaccination. These receptors all stem from an adult in good health.

The chain is built from TRBV18 and TRBJ1-4, with 9 bases fitting TRBD1. The V and J ends lost 3 bases and 8 bases, in that order; junction bases with no gene match: 4. CDR1 and CDR2 (germline): KGHSH, LQKENI. The CDR3 consists of 14 residues. CDR3 in DNA: TGTGCCAGCTCACCGGGACAGGGTGAGGAAAAACTGTTTTTT. This encodes CASSPGQGEEKLFF.

The chain recombines TRBV28 with TRBJ2-1, with 10 nucleotides matching TRBD2. Germline CDR1 reads MDHEN; CDR2 reads SYDVKM. Trimming removed 2 bases from V and 6 bases from J; junction bases left unmatched: 10. The CDR3 sequence is 17 residues long. Here the CDR3 DNA reads TGTGCCAGCAGTTTACCATATCTAGCGGGAGTGGGCAATGAGCAGTTCTTC. It codes for CASSLPYLAGVGNEQFF.

J is TRBJ2-4 and V is TRBV9; possibly TRBD1 for D (6 bases). This CDR3 contains 16 residues. Germline CDR1 reads SGDLS; CDR2 reads YYNGEE. Trimming cost V 3 bases and J 2 bases, with 15 bases left between them. CDR3 DNA sequence: TGTGCCAGCAGCGCGGGACATCGGAGGTCCAAAAACATTCAGTACTTC. This translates into CASSAGHRRSKNIQYF.

The chain couples TRBV27 to TRBJ2-1, with 8 bases matching TRBD1. CDR1 is MNHEY, CDR2 SMNVEV, per germline (reference sequence). V lost 5 bases and J lost 6; bases outside the gene matches: 6. The CDR3 totals 14 residues. CDR3 nucleotides: TGTGCCAGCAGTGATCTGACAGGGGCCAATGAGCAGTTCTTC. Its translation is CASSDLTGANEQFF.

CDR3 loop: CASSLHVPGTEAFF. CDR3 nucleotides: TGTGCCAGCAGCCTACACGTGCCCGGGACTGAAGCTTTCTTT. The chain recombines TRBV27 with TRBJ1-1; no reliable D call. The V gene's germline CDR1 is MNHEY and CDR2 SMNVEV (reference sequence). V was pared by 6 bases and J by 5 bases, with 16 bases between. CDR3 length: 14 residues.